The sequence of this T cell receptor (beta chain) was determined in a study of blood T cell repertoires in COVID-19. Whole-study context: Sites across the United States, Italy and Spain contributed samples from acute and convalescent COVID-19. In each case, the material was cDNA or gDNA derived from T cells, B-cell-depleted T cells, or PBMCs.

As processed by the authors: For nucleated cells, counts were estimated from reference gene primer amplification. The repertoire was sequenced with immunoSEQ multiplex PCR; TCRdb's copy has only in-frame clones and lacks some. V, J and clone size were drawn from that table, and D and trimming were deduced from the DNA. Of tens of thousands of clones listed, about 86% are singletons. Looked up from germline, CDR1 is SGDLS and CDR2 is YYNGEE. The V gene end was trimmed by 3 bases and the J gene end by 2 bases; junction bases not matched to a gene: 5. The CDR3 spans 15 residues. The specimen sequenced was peripheral blood. V is TRBV9 and J is TRBJ2-1, with TRBD1 matching over 7 bases. The origin of this receptor is a woman aged 60-70 years with acute or convalescent COVID-19. The CDR3 sequence is CASSETGSTYNEQFF. The CDR3, as DNA: TGTGCCAGCAGCGAGACAGGGTCGACCTACAATGAGCAGTTCTTC.